The 10 T cell receptor beta chains below were found in one sample sequenced in a study of response to subunit inactivated influenza vaccine. MiXCR was run by TCRdb on the RT-PCR reads, yielding one entry per CDR3 protein. The sample comprises about 530,000 distinct CDR3 sequences, 12% of which are singletons, and approximately 10% rests with the top ten. The sample here was PBMCs from blood, taken on the day of vaccination. The receptors shown here come from a man between 50 and 59 years old who received an inactivated influenza vaccine.

The chain combines TRBV7-2 with TRBJ2-3, with a tentative D call TRBD2 (5 bases). This CDR3 has 13 amino acids. The germline gives CDR1 SGHTA, CDR2 FQGNSA. V dropped 5 bases and J dropped 4 bases, with 10 bases sitting between them. The CDR3 is CASSPGVPDTQYF. The CDR3 coding sequence is TGTGCCAGCAGCCCCGGGGTGCCAGATACGCAGTATTTT.

This chain connects TRBV7-2 to TRBJ2-7; 10 nucleotides line up with TRBD2. Trimming cost V 5 bases and J 3 bases; bases outside gene matches: 7. Germline V gene data show CDR1 as SGHTA and CDR2 as FQGNSA. The CDR3 contains 15 residues. CDR3 nucleotides: TGTGCCAGCAGCCCAGCGGCTAGCGGGAGCTACGAGCAGTACTTC. This codes for CASSPAASGSYEQYF.

This clonotype has more than one count but fewer than ten. V gene TRBV25-1 combines with J gene TRBJ2-3; D unresolved. The V and J ends lost 0 bases and 0 bases respectively, with 7 bases between them. CDR1 MGHDK and CDR2 SYGVNS come from the germline V gene. This CDR3 region has 15 residues. CDR3 nucleotides: TGTGCCAGCAGTGAATATATCCGGAGCACAGATACGCAGTATTTT. The encoded protein is CASSEYIRSTDTQYF.

This chain connects TRBV12-3 or TRBV12-4 to TRBJ1-1, with TRBD1 identical over 7 bases. The CDR3 totals 16 residues. J was trimmed by 0 bases and V by 5 bases; bases with no gene match: 9. CDR3 DNA sequence: TGTGCCAGCAGTCCCTGGGACAGTAACATGAACACTGAAGCTTTCTTT. Encoded protein: CASSPWDSNMNTEAFF.

This clonotype was detected a few times. The chain carries TRBV7-2 and TRBJ2-2; D might be TRBD1 (6 bases). Germline V CDR1 and CDR2: SGHTA, FQGNSA. CDR3 length equals 15 residues. V lost 5 bases, J lost 2 bases, and 12 bases lay in between. CDR3 bases: TGTGCCAGCAGCCGCCCAGGGGTCAACACCGGGGAGCTGTTTTTT. Protein sequence: CASSRPGVNTGELFF. The full variable domain, completed using reference TRBV7-2 and TRBJ2-2, is GAGVSQSPSNKVTEKGKDVELRCDPISGHTALYWYRQSLGQGLEFLIYFQGNSAPDKSGLPSDRFSAERTGGSVSTLTIQRTQQEDSAVYLCASSRPGVNTGELFFGEGSRLTVL.

The chain is built from TRBV5-5 and TRBJ2-5; D is undetermined. The CDR3 runs to 15 residues. Germline V gives CDR1 SGHKS, CDR2 YYEKEE (reference sequence). Between the trimmed V and J ends, which lost 0 bases and 1 base, there was a span of 10 bases. CDR3 region: CASSLVQNIQETQYF. The CDR3 DNA sequence: TGTGCCAGCAGCTTGGTACAGAACATCCAAGAGACCCAGTACTTC.

This clonotype was found many times. V usage is TRBV28 and J usage is TRBJ1-2; 8 nucleotides agree with TRBD1. The CDR3 has 15 residues. Germline V CDR1 and CDR2: MDHEN, SYDVKM. V lost 3 bases, J lost 4 bases, and 7 bases stayed unmatched. CDR3 coding DNA: TGTGCCAGCAGTTTCCTCACAGGGGGTTCCTATGGCTACACCTTC. It yields the protein CASSFLTGGSYGYTF.

The V and J genes are TRBV5-1 and TRBJ2-7; possibly TRBD1 for D (5 bases). The CDR3 totals 14 residues. Germline assignment: CDR1 SGHRS and CDR2 YFSETQ. V was clipped by 6 bases and J by 7 bases, with 20 bases between them. CDR3 protein: CASMRTSWFGEQYF. The CDR3 bases are TGCGCCAGCATGCGGACATCCTGGTTTGGAGAGCAGTACTTC.

The chain couples TRBV12-3 or TRBV12-4 to TRBJ2-6; tentatively, D is TRBD1 (5 bases). V lost 2 bases, J lost 1 base, and 12 bases lay in between. The CDR3 is made up of 17 amino acids. CDR3 in DNA: TGTGCCAGCAGTTTAAAGCAGGGTATGTCTGGGGCCAACGTCCTGACTTTC. This translates into CASSLKQGMSGANVLTF.

V usage is TRBV6-1 and J usage is TRBJ2-3; D could derive from TRBD1 or TRBD2 (7 bases each). Deletions cut 7 bases from V and 4 bases from J, with 24 bases between. CDR3 length: 17 residues. From germline, CDR1 is MNHNS and CDR2 SASEGT. Here the CDR3 DNA reads TGTGCCAGCATTCCCTCTCTGACAGGGAGGGGCCCAGATACGCAGTATTTT. Translated, it gives CASIPSLTGRGPDTQYF.